Listed below are T cell receptor beta chains from one sample, sequenced in a study of type 1 regulatory T cells. TCRdb re-called the reads with MiXCR, one entry per CDR3 protein. The data show approximately 90,000 distinct CDR3 sequences, roughly 31% seen once. Material: CD4+ T cells, either the whole sample or a sorted fraction (not recorded which). The receptors were sampled from a human donor in good health. Each CDR3 is given with its conserved first and last residue. A D gene is named only where the DNA matches it firmly. Clone size, where shown, is once, few, many, or a class for clones that have expanded.

d_call j_call cdr3_length v_call clone_size cdr3_nt cdr3_aa
TRBD1 TRBJ2-6 18 TRBV5-8 . TGTGCCAGCAGCTTGAGGACAGGTCCACCCTCTGGGGCCAACGTCCTGACTTTC CASSLRTGPPSGANVLTF
. TRBJ2-1 15 TRBV15 . TGTGCCACCAGCAGACCAAGTGCGGACTACAATGAGCAGTTCTTC CATSRPSADYNEQFF
TRBD2 TRBJ2-7 15 TRBV5-1 . TGCGCCAGCAGCTTCCAAGTAGCGGGAGGGTACGAGCAGTACTTC CASSFQVAGGYEQYF
. TRBJ2-7 15 TRBV12-3/TRBV12-4 . TGTGCCAGCAGTCACATCTCGGGGCTCGTAGGCGAGCAGTACTTC CASSHISGLVGEQYF
TRBD1 TRBJ2-1 16 TRBV20-1 once TGCAGTGCTAGAGCTCTGGACAGGCGAACCTACAATGAGCAGTTCTTC CSARALDRRTYNEQFF
TRBD1 TRBJ2-5 16 TRBV13 . TGTGCCAGCAGCTTTTCGTCAGGGGGATACCAAGAGACCCAGTACTTC CASSFSSGGYQETQYF
TRBD2 TRBJ2-7 15 TRBV5-4 . TGTGCCAGCAGCCAGCTAGCGGGAGAGATCTACGAGCAGTACTTC CASSQLAGEIYEQYF
. TRBJ2-7 16 TRBV3-1 few TGTGCCAGCAGCCAAGATCATCGGGGGAGACCCTACGAGCAGTACTTC CASSQDHRGRPYEQYF
TRBD1 TRBJ1-2 15 TRBV30 . TGTGCCTGGAGTGTACGTGTACAGGGGAACTATGGCTACACCTTC CAWSVRVQGNYGYTF
. TRBJ2-3 13 TRBV2 . TGTGCCAGCAGTATTAGCGGCACAGATACGCAGTATTTT CASSISGTDTQYF
TRBD1 TRBJ2-1 16 TRBV24-1 few TGTGCCACCGGGAAGGGGGCCGCGGGCTCCTACAATGAGCAGTTCTTC CATGKGAAGSYNEQFF
. TRBJ2-7 12 TRBV4-1 few TGCGCCAGCAGCCAACCCTACTACGAGCAGTACTTC CASSQPYYEQYF
. TRBJ2-2 14 TRBV7-9 . TGTGCCAGCAGCCGGACAGCGCTTATCGGGGAGCTGTTTTTT CASSRTALIGELFF
. TRBJ2-7 13 TRBV7-6 . TGTGCCAGCAGCTTAGGTTGGGGATACGAGCAGTACTTC CASSLGWGYEQYF
TRBD1 TRBJ2-1 13 TRBV11-3 few TGTGCCAGCAGCAAACAGGGGTACAATGAGCAGTTCTTC CASSKQGYNEQFF
. TRBJ1-5 14 TRBV29-1 . TGCAGCGTCAAGATAGGGACACTAGATCAGCCCCAGCATTTT CSVKIGTLDQPQHF
TRBD1 TRBJ2-2 16 TRBV19 . TGTGCCAGTAGCTATACCCCGGGACAGGGACCCGGGGAGCTGTTTTTT CASSYTPGQGPGELFF
TRBD2 TRBJ2-6 19 TRBV27 . TGTGCCAGCAGTTTAGTATCGCTAGCGGGAGTTAGTGGGGCCAACGTCCTGACTTTC CASSLVSLAGVSGANVLTF
TRBD1 TRBJ1-1 16 TRBV11-2 . TGTGCCAGCAGCTCGTTACACAGGGGGAAGAACACTGAAGCTTTCTTT CASSSLHRGKNTEAFF
TRBD2 TRBJ2-1 15 TRBV18 . TGTGCCAGCTCACCACGTTTAGCGGGAGTCAATGAGCAGTTCTTC CASSPRLAGVNEQFF
TRBD2 TRBJ2-2 19 TRBV4-2 few TGTGCCAGCAGTCGAGAACCGGGACTAGCGGAGCTGAACACCGGGGAGCTGTTTTTT CASSREPGLAELNTGELFF
TRBD2 TRBJ2-3 18 TRBV3-1 . TGTGCCAGCAGCCAGAGAACCTCATTTAGCGGGATTTCGGATACGCAGTATTTT CASSQRTSFSGISDTQYF
. TRBJ2-3 13 TRBV19 few TGTGCCAGTAGTATAGTTCGTCGAGATACGCAGTATTTT CASSIVRRDTQYF
TRBD1 TRBJ1-2 16 TRBV6-5 . TGTGCCTGCAGACGACCAGGGACAGGATCTAACTATGGCTACACCTTC CACRRPGTGSNYGYTF